This TCR beta chain was recorded in a study of blood T cell repertoires in COVID-19. As for the study in general: Italy, Spain and the United States were the sources of the convalescent and acute COVID-19 samples. PBMCs, B-cell-depleted T cells, or T cells were the source of the cDNA or gDNA that made up the material.

The junction had 8 bases not matched to a gene; V was cut back by 7 bases and J by 2 bases. The CDR3 spans 15 residues. CDR1 and CDR2 (germline): WSHSY, SAAADI. Under the authors' procedure: Amplification with reference gene primers provided the estimates of nucleated cell counts. Method: immunoSEQ multiplex PCR; TCRdb's copy keeps in-frame clones and lacks some. The V and J calls and the clone size are those of that table, but D and trimming were determined from the DNA. The table has more than 100,000 clones, 70% to 90% seen once. This TCR was recovered from a man aged 50-60 years in a cohort sampled during active COVID-19. The rearrangement joins TRBV10-2 to TRBJ2-1; 7 nucleotides align to TRBD1. Sequences were obtained from peripheral blood. The DNA of the CDR3 is TGCGCCAGCATTGGCGGCAGGGGGACCTACAATGAGCAGTTCTTC. This codes for CASIGGRGTYNEQFF.